The clone carrying this TCR beta chain was detected only once. Amplification of TCR beta CDR3 regions used RNA as the template. The HTBI primer set served for first-round RT-PCR of the TCR CDR3. One entry per CDR3 protein results from TCRdb running MiXCR on the multiplex PCR reads. The sample includes under 350,000 distinct CDR3 sequences, less than 30% of them seen just once. The data were taken from a study of T cells in Graves' hyperthyroidism and ophthalmopathy. Diagnosing involved the use of clinical symptoms, serum thyroxine and TRAb, thyroid ultrasound and orbital computed tomography. Per germline, CDR1 MNHEY and CDR2 SVGAGI. The CDR3 consists of 14 residues. Trimming stripped 2 bases from V and 4 bases from J, with 11 bases between.

The chain uses TRBV6-5 and TRBJ2-5; D uncertain. Input material: blood. The receptor was derived from a man aged 35 to 55 with Graves' hyperthyroidism that later progressed to Graves' ophthalmopathy. The CDR3 region is CASSYLGSGETQYF. The CDR3 coding sequence is TGTGCCAGCAGTTACCTGGGGTCTGGAGAGACCCAGTACTTC.